The following is a TCR beta chain sequence with its context. Its antigen remains undetermined. The input lacks base qualities; no much larger clone sits a single base away. The intended sense of this specimen's treatment or condition label: live attenuated yellow fever vaccine strain. At every blood-draw timepoint, two biological replicates of bulk PBMCs were collected. A standard Ficoll-Paque protocol was used to isolate PBMCs from peripheral blood. TriZol was used to extract RNA from bulk PBMCs, CD4 and CD8 fractions, and dextramer-positive and dextramer-negative fractions. The data originate from a study of T cells after yellow fever vaccination (dated by TCRdb to between 2019 and 2020). Regarding the research as a whole: The SMART-Seq v4 Ultra Low Input RNA kit was used to prepare libraries from fractions with low cell numbers. Two healthy male donors, one aged 18 to 30 and one aged 30 to 40 years, were included in the cohort. Blood was drawn at multiple timepoints before and after primary and secondary immunization, with bulk PBMC replicates and cell subsets isolated. Bulk TCR alpha and beta repertoires were sequenced longitudinally to track T-cell clones before and after primary and booster YFV17D yellow fever vaccination. General study outcomes and caveats: Compared with the primary T-cell response, the secondary T-cell response was faster but weaker, reaching its peak on day 5 rather than on day 15. A small share of clonotypes occurred in both CD4 and CD8 compartments, likely arising from convergent recombination. Computational filtering was required because FACS-sorted repertoires could contain abundant contaminating clonotypes from the bulk population. After the booster, most clones that had expanded after primary vaccination were detected again (approximately 95% of CD4 and over 75% of CD8), suggesting broad maintenance of memory. Because only a couple of donors were included in the study, the extent to which the findings can be generalized is limited.

Reading from cysteine to phenylalanine, the CDR3 counts 12 amino acids. The CDR3 DNA has 36 bases and is translated from base 1. V and J lose 1 base and 8 bases, and a span of 11 bases separates them. Reading the germline V gene (reference sequence) gives CDR1 DFQATT and CDR2 SNEGSKA. TCR cDNA was synthesized by 5'RACE template switching, through which a universal primer site and unique molecular identifiers were introduced. cDNA synthesis was primed from both the TCR alpha and TCR beta constant segments. Library amplification used two PCR steps, and the second PCR step added sample barcodes and sequencing adapters. Libraries were sequenced on Illumina HiSeq 2500 (2x100 bp) or NovaSeq (2x150 bp). Per the original workflow: MIGEC handled demultiplexing of reads and collapsing into UMI consensus sequences, while MiXCR performed V(D)J alignment. Clonotypes responding to the vaccine were identified with edgeR on replicate PBMC samples, with the criteria of FDR below 0.01 and a log2 fold change above 5 up to day 15. CD4 or CD8 identity was assigned to each bulk clonotype according to whether the clonotype was present at higher abundance in the sequenced CD4 repertoire or the sequenced CD8 repertoire. The public reads were reprocessed in TCRdb via fastp at Q25 and MiXCR, keeping in-frame beta chains. Rows matching on CDR3 protein sequence are summarized as one entry with the most common DNA and genes. The V and J calls follow TCRdb's processing rather than the paper's. The sample table holds 600,000 to 750,000 distinct CDR3 sequences, of which roughly an eighth were seen once. The ten largest clones add up to about 16% of the sample.

The sample was PBMCs, taken on the day of the yellow fever booster vaccination. The chain links TRBV20-1 with TRBJ2-5, with a tentative D gene TRBD2 over 5 matching bases. The TCR sequence derives from a young man who received the YFV17D yellow fever vaccine. The DNA reads TGCAGTGCTAGAGCGAGAGGGCTAACCCAGTACTTC. Protein translation: CSARARGLTQYF.